The rows below give T cell receptor beta chains drawn from one sample of a study of CD4 T cells in relation to SARS-CoV-2 and coronaviruses. These receptors have no known antigen. TCRdb keeps only in-frame clones here, not all; method: immunoSEQ multiplex PCR. The sample has about 21,000 clones; 76% are singletons. Sequencing input: CD4+ T cells from PBMCs, cultured in vitro. The receptors shown here come from a human donor in good health. The conserved cysteine and the conserved F or W are not part of the CDR3 here. Each record gives: J gene, V gene, CDR3 protein.

TRBJ1-4,TRBV6-2/TRBV6-3,ASSTGTVGKLF
TRBJ1-1,TRBV3-1/TRBV3-2,ASSRGELQGTEAF
TRBJ1-4,TRBV29-1,SAGAGANEKLF
TRBJ2-5,TRBV10-1,ASSEGLWQETQY
TRBJ2-1,TRBV7-9,ASSDYDSSYNEQF
TRBJ1-1,TRBV12-1,ASSFAGQKNTEAF
TRBJ2-7,TRBV5-1,ASSTSGSFYEQY
TRBJ2-5,TRBV19,ASSVQGGKTQY
TRBJ2-1,TRBV9,ASSVAQAGFYNEQF
TRBJ2-7,TRBV6-5,ASSNSGASSYEQY
TRBJ2-7,TRBV3-1/TRBV3-2,ASSQDASGSGEQY
TRBJ1-6,TRBV5-1,ASSLEGSEGSPLH
TRBJ1-1,TRBV5-1,ASTHGVDTEAF
TRBJ1-1,TRBV6-5,ASNAGMANTEAF
TRBJ1-2,TRBV5-6,ASSLGPLPSNYGYT
TRBJ1-2,TRBV2,ASTMTGGVSGYT
TRBJ1-2,TRBV10-3,AISGLTEPANYGYT
TRBJ1-2,TRBV6-1,ASSDLATGRRGYT
TRBJ2-7,TRBV2,ASRRTGKNEQY
TRBJ2-1,TRBV18,ASSSETGTGSYNEQF
TRBJ2-3,TRBV5-1,ASSFVSRRTDTQY
TRBJ1-6,TRBV11-2,ASSEGQWVGPLH
TRBJ2-1,TRBV18,ASSPGLDNEQF
TRBJ1-6,TRBV5-1,ASSEPGQGYSPLH
TRBJ1-1,TRBV5-4,ASSGEGQGGDTEAF
TRBJ2-7,TRBV5-4,ASSGAPRGGYEQY
TRBJ2-5,TRBV4-1,ASSQPGQGGETQY
TRBJ1-5,TRBV9,ASSVGGQGADQPQH
TRBJ2-1,TRBV5-6,ASTKGWEGSYNEQF
TRBJ1-2,TRBV19,ASMVGDYGYT
TRBJ1-1,TRBV7-9,ASSLTAQNTEAF
TRBJ1-1,TRBV7-9,ASSPSGVNTEAF
TRBJ2-7,TRBV3-1/TRBV3-2,ASSLRGRGAYEQY
TRBJ2-1,TRBV6-2/TRBV6-3,ASSLGQIYNEQF
TRBJ1-1,TRBV5-1,ASSLTGLWDTEAF
TRBJ1-2,TRBV24-1,ATSDLWGDGYT
TRBJ1-5,TRBV7-2,ASSYAANQPQH
TRBJ2-6,TRBV7-9,ASSVRGSGANVLT
TRBJ2-1,TRBV11-2,ASSTRTSEYNEQF
TRBJ1-5,TRBV6-6,ASTITGGRSNQPQH
TRBJ2-3,TRBV2,ASTRGRTDTQY
TRBJ1-6,TRBV28,ASSRLDRGSYNSPLH
TRBJ2-1,TRBV2,ASRELRTRGKQF
TRBJ2-1,TRBV15,ATKEQGRSYNEQF
TRBJ2-4,TRBV10-3,AISGGSGRGRNQNIQY
TRBJ2-1,TRBV5-4,ASSGGQGTHNEQF
TRBJ2-2,TRBV11-2,ASSTRGGPTNTGELF
TRBJ2-1,TRBV11-3,ASSPFGGAGQF
TRBJ2-2,TRBV5-1,ASSVHPNRVAGELF